The rows below give T cell receptor beta chains drawn from one sample of a study of blood T cell repertoires in COVID-19. This table comes from immunoSEQ multiplex PCR, and its TCRdb copy is limited to in-frame clones, with some not included. The sample has approximately 280,000 clones; approximately 88% are singletons. The sequencing sample was made of PBMCs or T cells enriched from blood (not recorded which). These receptor sequences come from a middle-aged woman who had recovered from COVID-19. Each CDR3 is given with its conserved first and last residue. D genes are given only for firm matches. Clone sizes are given selectively: once, few, many, or a class where the clone is expanded.

>TRBJ1-1|TRBV7-9|.|.
CASSPKPPEAFF
TGTGCCAGCAGCCCTAAGCCCCCTGAAGCTTTCTTT
>TRBJ1-1|TRBV7-3|once|.
CASSPGGGTEAFF
TGTGCCAGCAGCCCCGGGGGAGGCACTGAAGCTTTCTTT
>TRBJ2-6|TRBV7-2|.|.
CASSLGAGANVLTF
TGTGCCAGCAGCTTAGGGGCCGGGGCCAACGTCCTGACTTTC
>TRBJ1-4|TRBV5-4|few|.
CASSSRTDFNGKLFF
TGTGCCAGCAGCTCGAGGACAGATTTTAATGGAAAACTGTTTTTT
>TRBJ1-2|TRBV28|few|TRBD1
CASSPLLSTGKGGYTF
TGTGCCAGCAGTCCCCTCCTCTCGACAGGGAAGGGAGGCTACACCTTC
>TRBJ2-7|TRBV4-1|.|.
CASSQETAQGDEQYF
TGCGCCAGCAGCCAAGAAACAGCCCAAGGCGACGAGCAGTACTTC
>TRBJ2-1|TRBV6-4|.|.
CASSERSGSYNEQFF
TGTGCCAGCAGTGAAAGAAGCGGCTCCTACAATGAGCAGTTCTTC
>TRBJ1-1|TRBV6-5|.|.
CASSQRRNTEAFF
TGTGCCAGCAGCCAACGTAGGAACACTGAAGCTTTCTTT
>TRBJ2-7|TRBV5-1|.|TRBD2
CASSFGSGYEQYF
TGCGCCAGCAGCTTCGGTAGCGGGTACGAGCAGTACTTC
>TRBJ2-7|TRBV6-5|.|TRBD1
CASGVSGQGYEQYF
TGTGCCAGTGGAGTCTCGGGACAGGGATACGAGCAGTACTTC
>TRBJ2-2|TRBV5-5|.|TRBD2
CASSLSAGGGTGELFF
TGTGCCAGCAGCTTGTCCGCGGGAGGGGGCACCGGGGAGCTGTTTTTT
>TRBJ2-3|TRBV7-2|.|TRBD2
CASTTAGGTIDTQYF
TGTGCCAGCACGACGGCGGGAGGGACGATAGATACGCAGTATTTT
>TRBJ2-2|TRBV5-1|.|.
CASRPDMAGELFF
TGCGCCAGCAGACCGGACATGGCTGGGGAGCTGTTTTTT
>TRBJ2-1|TRBV6-2/TRBV6-3|.|.
CASSRQGGYNEQFF
TGTGCCAGCAGTCGGCAGGGAGGTTACAATGAGCAGTTCTTC
>TRBJ1-2|TRBV28|.|.
CASSLPPGDYGYTF
TGTGCCAGCAGTTTACCCCCAGGGGACTATGGCTACACCTTC
>TRBJ2-2|TRBV2|once|TRBD2
CASTGTSGRRTGELFF
TGTGCCAGCACCGGGACTAGCGGGAGGCGCACCGGGGAGCTGTTTTTT
>TRBJ2-7|TRBV2|.|.
CASRGTFSYEQYF
TGTGCCAGCAGGGGGACTTTCTCCTACGAGCAGTACTTC
>TRBJ2-1|TRBV14|.|.
CASSRISGGTNEQFF
TGTGCCAGCAGCCGGATCTCAGGAGGTACCAATGAGCAGTTCTTC
>TRBJ2-7|TRBV28|.|.
CASSFYREPLRGQYF
TGTGCCAGCAGTTTCTACCGGGAACCTCTACGAGGGCAGTACTTC
>TRBJ2-2|TRBV11-3|.|.
CASSSDSGTGELFF
TGTGCCAGCAGCTCGGACAGTGGCACCGGGGAGCTGTTTTTT
>TRBJ1-4|TRBV28|once|.
CASSSSQDPAGLNEKLFF
TGTGCCAGCAGTTCCTCCCAAGACCCTGCTGGGCTAAATGAAAAACTGTTTTTT
>TRBJ1-3|TRBV29-1|.|.
CSVHRRSGNTIYF
TGCAGCGTTCACAGACGATCTGGAAACACCATATATTTT
>TRBJ1-2|TRBV27|.|TRBD1
CASREGQEYGYTF
TGTGCCAGCAGGGAAGGACAGGAGTATGGCTACACCTTC
>TRBJ2-5|TRBV5-4|.|TRBD2
CASSRRTSGGETQYF
TGTGCCAGCAGCCGCCGGACTAGCGGGGGAGAGACCCAGTACTTC
>TRBJ1-6|TRBV4-1|.|TRBD1
CASSHLGIRDRENSPLHF
TGCGCCAGCAGCCATCTCGGAATAAGGGACAGAGAAAATTCACCCCTCCACTTT
>TRBJ2-2|TRBV4-3|.|.
CASSQVYGAINTGELFF
TGCGCCAGCAGCCAAGTTTATGGGGCCATTAACACCGGGGAGCTGTTTTTT
>TRBJ1-1|TRBV7-8|.|.
CASSLVVSGIGAEAFF
TGTGCCAGCAGCTTAGTAGTTTCCGGGATCGGAGCTGAAGCTTTCTTT
>TRBJ2-1|TRBV5-1|.|TRBD2
CASSLSGSSYNEQFF
TGCGCCAGCAGCCTAAGCGGGAGCTCCTACAATGAGCAGTTCTTC
>TRBJ1-4|TRBV30|.|.
CAWSIPTGVREKLFF
TGTGCCTGGAGTATACCTACAGGAGTAAGAGAAAAACTGTTTTTT
>TRBJ2-2|TRBV7-3|.|TRBD2
CASSLGLAGIGELFF
TGTGCCAGCAGCTTAGGGCTAGCGGGGATCGGGGAGCTGTTTTTT
>TRBJ2-1|TRBV5-4|.|TRBD2
CASSTGLAPYNEQFF
TGTGCCAGCAGCACCGGACTAGCGCCCTACAATGAGCAGTTCTTC
>TRBJ2-7|TRBV15|.|TRBD1
CATSRGTGPSGYEQYF
TGTGCCACCAGCAGGGGGACAGGCCCCTCGGGCTACGAGCAGTACTTC
>TRBJ1-5|TRBV15|.|TRBD1
CATSRGGQHNQPQHF
TGTGCCACCAGCAGGGGGGGACAGCACAATCAGCCCCAGCATTTT
>TRBJ1-1|TRBV20-1|.|.
CSASQHADTEAFF
TGCAGTGCTAGTCAGCACGCGGACACTGAAGCTTTCTTT
>TRBJ2-7|TRBV3-1/TRBV3-2|.|TRBD1
CASSQPVTGGYEQYF
TGTGCCAGCAGCCAACCCGTGACAGGGGGGTACGAGCAGTACTTC
>TRBJ2-7|TRBV27|.|TRBD2
CASSRQPGLALVQYF
TGTGCCAGCAGTAGACAACCGGGACTAGCGTTGGTTCAGTACTTC
>TRBJ1-1|TRBV6-2/TRBV6-3|.|TRBD1
CASSRKLDRDRVNTEAFF
TGTGCCAGCAGCCGCAAACTGGACAGGGATCGGGTGAACACTGAAGCTTTCTTT
>TRBJ2-1|TRBV21-1|once|.
CASSYAGNNEQFF
TGTGCCAGCAGCTATGCAGGTAACAATGAGCAGTTCTTC
>TRBJ2-7|TRBV2|.|.
CASGSEAGGSHEQYF
TGTGCCAGCGGAAGTGAGGCAGGGGGGTCCCACGAGCAGTACTTC
>TRBJ2-3|TRBV28|.|TRBD2
CASSSSGSADTQYF
TGTGCCAGCAGTTCCAGCGGGAGCGCAGATACGCAGTATTTT
>TRBJ2-2|TRBV6-5|.|TRBD1
CASSKQGARTGELFF
TGTGCCAGCAGTAAACAGGGGGCGCGCACCGGGGAGCTGTTTTTT
>TRBJ1-2|TRBV2|.|TRBD1
CASRPTGGNYGYTF
TGTGCCAGCAGACCCACAGGGGGCAACTATGGCTACACCTTC
>TRBJ2-7|TRBV6-5|.|.
CASSLPTVPNEQYF
TGTGCCAGCAGTCTTCCTACGGTTCCTAACGAGCAGTACTTC
>TRBJ2-1|TRBV7-8|.|.
CASSLVVRLDNEQFF
TGTGCCAGCAGCTTAGTGGTCCGGTTAGACAATGAGCAGTTCTTC
>TRBJ2-3|TRBV5-6|.|TRBD1
CASSLLGQGGDTQYF
TGTGCCAGCAGCTTGCTGGGACAGGGTGGGGATACGCAGTATTTT